The rows below give T cell receptor beta chains drawn from one sample of a study of blood T cell repertoires in COVID-19. Method: immunoSEQ multiplex PCR; TCRdb's copy keeps in-frame clones and lacks some. Of about 230,000 clones listed, around 80% are singletons. The source material was peripheral blood. These receptors all stem from a man aged 40-55 years with acute or convalescent COVID-19. CDR3s include the opening cysteine and the closing phenylalanine or tryptophan. A D gene is named only where the DNA matches it firmly. Only part of the rows carry a size: once, few, many, or a class if the clone is expanded.

CDR3 protein: CASSEALVGSFSDTQYF
CDR3 DNA: TGTGCCAGCAGTGAAGCGCTCGTCGGGAGTTTCTCAGATACGCAGTATTTT
V gene: TRBV2
D gene: .
clone size: once
J gene: TRBJ2-3

CDR3 protein: CASRSISNQPQHF
CDR3 DNA: TGTGCCAGCAGATCTATTAGCAATCAGCCCCAGCATTTT
V gene: TRBV27
D gene: .
clone size: once
J gene: TRBJ1-5

CDR3 protein: CASTVGLAGSGELFF
CDR3 DNA: TGTGCCAGCACAGTGGGACTAGCGGGTTCCGGGGAGCTGTTTTTT
V gene: TRBV28
D gene: TRBD2
clone size: .
J gene: TRBJ2-2

CDR3 protein: CASSPRQAYQPQHF
CDR3 DNA: TGTGCCAGCAGCCCAAGACAGGCCTATCAGCCCCAGCATTTT
V gene: TRBV7-8
D gene: .
clone size: .
J gene: TRBJ1-5

CDR3 protein: CASRIRTTGPYSNQPQHF
CDR3 DNA: TGTGCCAGTCGTATAAGGACAACGGGCCCCTATAGCAATCAGCCCCAGCATTTT
V gene: TRBV19
D gene: .
clone size: .
J gene: TRBJ1-5

CDR3 protein: CASSRRGSANTGELFF
CDR3 DNA: TGTGCCAGCAGCCGGCGCGGTAGCGCGAACACCGGGGAGCTGTTTTTT
V gene: TRBV5-4
D gene: .
clone size: .
J gene: TRBJ2-2

CDR3 protein: CASSPRGGLAKNIQYF
CDR3 DNA: TGTGCCAGCTCCCCCCGGGGGGGCCTAGCCAAAAACATTCAGTACTTC
V gene: TRBV18
D gene: TRBD2
clone size: .
J gene: TRBJ2-4

CDR3 protein: CASSWGVGYTF
CDR3 DNA: TGTGCCAGCAGTTGGGGAGTTGGCTACACCTTC
V gene: TRBV12-3/TRBV12-4
D gene: .
clone size: .
J gene: TRBJ1-2

CDR3 protein: CASSQTTTEAFF
CDR3 DNA: TGCGCCAGCAGCCAAACTACGACTGAAGCTTTCTTT
V gene: TRBV4-3
D gene: .
clone size: .
J gene: TRBJ1-1

CDR3 protein: CASSPSRLAGGYTF
CDR3 DNA: TGTGCCAGCAGCCCGAGTCGCTTAGCCGGAGGCTACACCTTC
V gene: TRBV7-9
D gene: .
clone size: .
J gene: TRBJ1-2

CDR3 protein: CASAPGAGSGFNQPQHF
CDR3 DNA: TGTGCCAGCGCCCCTGGGGCCGGCAGTGGGTTCAATCAGCCCCAGCATTTT
V gene: TRBV5-5
D gene: .
clone size: few
J gene: TRBJ1-5

CDR3 protein: CASSPFSGRLNTGELFF
CDR3 DNA: TGTGCCAGCAGCCCCTTTAGCGGGAGGCTGAACACCGGGGAGCTGTTTTTT
V gene: TRBV9
D gene: TRBD2
clone size: .
J gene: TRBJ2-2

CDR3 protein: CASSLGLAGGANTGELFF
CDR3 DNA: TGTGCCAGCAGCTTGGGACTAGCGGGTGGTGCGAACACCGGGGAGCTGTTTTTT
V gene: TRBV5-5
D gene: TRBD2
clone size: many
J gene: TRBJ2-2

CDR3 protein: CASSFTTGTYGNTIYF
CDR3 DNA: TGTGCCAGTAGTTTCACCACCGGGACATACGGAAACACCATATATTTT
V gene: TRBV19
D gene: .
clone size: .
J gene: TRBJ1-3

CDR3 protein: CASPSREGGDTQYF
CDR3 DNA: TGTGCCAGCCCCTCTAGGGAGGGGGGAGATACGCAGTATTTT
V gene: TRBV13
D gene: .
clone size: .
J gene: TRBJ2-3

CDR3 protein: CASSYGTGAEKLFF
CDR3 DNA: TGTGCCAGCAGTTACGGGACAGGGGCCGAAAAACTGTTTTTT
V gene: TRBV6-5
D gene: TRBD1
clone size: .
J gene: TRBJ1-4

CDR3 protein: CSVEQGTGRTEAFF
CDR3 DNA: TGCAGCGTTGAACAAGGGACAGGTAGAACTGAAGCTTTCTTT
V gene: TRBV29-1
D gene: TRBD1
clone size: few
J gene: TRBJ1-1

CDR3 protein: CATRTGGADNEKLFF
CDR3 DNA: TGTGCCACTCGGACAGGGGGCGCCGATAATGAAAAACTGTTTTTT
V gene: TRBV19
D gene: TRBD1
clone size: .
J gene: TRBJ1-4

CDR3 protein: CASRPTATDTQYF
CDR3 DNA: TGTGCCAGCAGACCTACAGCCACAGATACGCAGTATTTT
V gene: TRBV12-3/TRBV12-4
D gene: .
clone size: .
J gene: TRBJ2-3

CDR3 protein: CASSLGQGYGYTF
CDR3 DNA: TGTGCCAGCAGCTTAGGGCAGGGATATGGCTACACCTTC
V gene: TRBV7-2
D gene: .
clone size: .
J gene: TRBJ1-2

CDR3 protein: CASSLQGSAGEQYF
CDR3 DNA: TGTGCCAGTAGTCTACAGGGGTCGGCGGGCGAGCAGTACTTC
V gene: TRBV19
D gene: TRBD1
clone size: .
J gene: TRBJ2-7

CDR3 protein: CATSRRRDTEAFF
CDR3 DNA: TGTGCCACCAGTAGGAGGAGGGACACTGAAGCTTTCTTT
V gene: TRBV15
D gene: .
clone size: .
J gene: TRBJ1-1

CDR3 protein: CASSFTGTDTQYF
CDR3 DNA: TGTGCCAGCAGTTTTACAGGGACAGATACGCAGTATTTT
V gene: TRBV12-3/TRBV12-4
D gene: .
clone size: .
J gene: TRBJ2-3

CDR3 protein: CAWSPGGDYGYTF
CDR3 DNA: TGTGCCTGGAGTCCTGGGGGGGATTATGGCTACACCTTC
V gene: TRBV30
D gene: .
clone size: .
J gene: TRBJ1-2

CDR3 protein: CASSPGRVAFF
CDR3 DNA: TGTGCCAGCAGCCCCGGCCGGGTGGCTTTCTTT
V gene: TRBV7-9
D gene: .
clone size: few
J gene: TRBJ1-1

CDR3 protein: CASMPRTYRGAFF
CDR3 DNA: TGTGCCAGCATGCCACGGACCTACCGAGGGGCTTTCTTT
V gene: TRBV12-3/TRBV12-4
D gene: .
clone size: .
J gene: TRBJ1-1

CDR3 protein: CASSRYRVGYGGANVLTF
CDR3 DNA: TGCGCCAGCAGCCGCTACAGGGTTGGGTATGGTGGGGCCAACGTCCTGACTTTC
V gene: TRBV4-3
D gene: .
clone size: .
J gene: TRBJ2-6

CDR3 protein: CAWSARENLRNEQFF
CDR3 DNA: TGTGCCTGGAGTGCACGAGAAAACCTTCGCAATGAGCAGTTCTTC
V gene: TRBV30
D gene: .
clone size: .
J gene: TRBJ2-1

CDR3 protein: CASSPGGPGSDTQYF
CDR3 DNA: TGTGCCAGCAGCCCAGGGGGCCCTGGATCAGATACGCAGTATTTT
V gene: TRBV9
D gene: TRBD1
clone size: many
J gene: TRBJ2-3

CDR3 protein: CASSFRGGRLNTEAFF
CDR3 DNA: TGTGCCAGCAGCTTTAGGGGGGGCAGGCTGAACACTGAAGCTTTCTTT
V gene: TRBV11-1
D gene: .
clone size: .
J gene: TRBJ1-1

CDR3 protein: CATSRVLYNEQFF
CDR3 DNA: TGTGCCACCAGCAGAGTCTTGTACAATGAGCAGTTCTTC
V gene: TRBV15
D gene: .
clone size: .
J gene: TRBJ2-1

CDR3 protein: CASSVGAGADEQFF
CDR3 DNA: TGCGCCAGCAGCGTGGGTGCGGGAGCCGATGAGCAGTTCTTC
V gene: TRBV5-1
D gene: TRBD2
clone size: .
J gene: TRBJ2-1

CDR3 protein: CASSLLGADEKLFF
CDR3 DNA: TGTGCCAGCAGCTTACTGGGGGCTGATGAAAAACTGTTTTTT
V gene: TRBV7-2
D gene: .
clone size: .
J gene: TRBJ1-4